The 32 T cell receptor beta chains presented below share a single source sample, sequenced in a study of early T cells in non-severe SARS-CoV-2 infection. In TCRdb, the 5' RACE reads were re-called with MiXCR into one record per CDR3 protein. The sample holds about 72,000 distinct CDR3 sequences; about a tenth are singletons and the top ten take under 10%. The specimen was whole blood, collected at baseline. Receptors originate from an adult who was a healthcare worker with PCR-confirmed SARS-CoV-2 infection or an uninfected control (not recorded which).

This clonotype has a count of ten or more. This chain joins TRBV5-1 and TRBJ2-2; D remains unclear. The germline CDR1 and CDR2 sequences are SGHRS and YFSETQ. The CDR3 consists of 14 residues. V was trimmed by 0 bases and J by 1 base, leaving 4 bases between them. The CDR3: CASSLGLNTGELFF. CDR3 sequence (DNA): TGCGCCAGCAGCTTGGGTTTGAACACCGGGGAGCTGTTTTTT.

This CDR3 reads CSARGGGNTDTQYF. DNA for the CDR3: TGCAGTGCTAGAGGCGGGGGGAACACAGATACGCAGTATTTT. The rearrangement joins TRBV20-1 to TRBJ2-3; 8 bases match TRBD2. Germline lookup yields CDR1 DFQATT and CDR2 SNEGSKA (reference sequence). The CDR3 length is 14 residues. V lost 1 base, J lost 2 bases, and 2 bases stayed unmatched.

Here the CDR3 reads CASSYQTRTSYEQYF. The DNA for the CDR3 is TGTGCCAGCAGTTACCAAACCCGAACCTCCTACGAGCAGTACTTC. The chain links TRBV6-6 to TRBJ2-7; D remains unclear. The V gene's germline CDR1 is MNHNY and CDR2 SVGAGI (reference sequence). The CDR3 spans 15 residues. Between the trimmed V and J ends, which lost 2 bases and 0 bases, there was a span of 11 bases.

CDR3: CASSFTVNNEQFF. The DNA of the CDR3 is TGTGCCAGCAGCTTTACAGTGAACAATGAGCAGTTCTTC. The genes are TRBV5-4 and TRBJ2-1; D remains ambiguous. Looked up from germline, CDR1 is SGHNT and CDR2 is YYREEE (reference sequence). Trimming removed 2 bases from V and 5 bases from J, with 8 bases in between. The CDR3 is 13 residues long.

This clonotype showed up many times. The rearrangement joins TRBV12-3 or TRBV12-4 to TRBJ1-1; 8 nucleotides line up with TRBD1. The ends lost 6 bases at V and 1 base at J; junction bases unmatched: 4. The CDR3 length is 14 residues. The CDR3 sequence is CASSRGQGNTEAFF. CDR3 in DNA: TGTGCCAGCAGCCGTGGACAGGGGAACACTGAAGCTTTCTTT.

The table lists this clonotype with a few counts. The V and J genes are TRBV11-2 and TRBJ2-7; TRBD1 matches at 8 bases. V trimming: 1 base; J trimming: 4 bases; junction bases outside the gene matches: 3. The CDR3 is 14 amino acids. Germline CDR1 and CDR2: SGHAT and FQNNGV. CDR3 sequence reads: CASSLGTGKYEQYF. The CDR3 coding sequence is TGTGCCAGCAGCTTAGGGACAGGGAAATACGAGCAGTACTTC.

The chain joins TRBV5-1 to TRBJ2-5; D gene ambiguous. Trimming took off 1 base at V and 5 bases at J, with 9 bases between the two ends. CDR1 is SGHRS, CDR2 YFSETQ, per germline. The CDR3 spans 13 residues. CDR3 loop: CASSLSPGETQYF. The CDR3 DNA follows: TGCGCCAGCAGCTTGAGTCCAGGCGAGACCCAGTACTTC.

The CDR3: CASSLGTGEMGYGYTF. The CDR3 coding sequence is TGTGCCAGCAGCCTTGGGACAGGGGAGATGGGCTATGGCTACACCTTC. This sequence joins TRBV7-9 and TRBJ1-2, with 10 nucleotides matching TRBD1. The CDR3 runs 16 residues. The germline CDR1 and CDR2 sequences are SEHNR and FQNEAQ (reference sequence). The V gene end was trimmed by 5 bases and the J gene end by 4 bases; junction bases not matched to a gene: 10. Full variable domain (rest looked up from reference TRBV7-9 and TRBJ1-2): DTGVSQNPRHKITKRGQNVTFRCDPISEHNRLYWYRQTLGQGPEFLTYFQNEAQLEKSRLLSDRFSAERPKGSFSTLEIQRTEQGDSAMYLCASSLGTGEMGYGYTFGSGTRLTVV.

This clonotype was recorded many times. The J gene is TRBJ1-1, the V gene TRBV11-2; D gene ambiguous. This CDR3 contains 13 residues. Germline V gives CDR1 SGHAT, CDR2 FQNNGV. V lost 1 base and J 8 bases, leaving 11 bases between the germline ends. The CDR3 DNA reads as TGTGCCAGCAGCTTAGGGCAGGCCCTCGAAGCTTTCTTT. Translated, it gives CASSLGQALEAFF.

The CDR3 nucleotides are TGTGCCAGCAGTTACTCGACAGGAGATTTCTATGGCTACACCTTC. Amino acid sequence: CASSYSTGDFYGYTF. This chain joins TRBV6-5 and TRBJ1-2; D is possibly TRBD1 (6 bases). The V gene lost 0 bases and the J gene lost 4 bases, with 12 bases spanning the gap. Per the germline V gene, CDR1 is MNHEY and CDR2 is SVGAGI. The CDR3 is 15 amino acids.

This clonotype has ten or more counts. The rearrangement links TRBV5-1 to TRBJ1-4; D is possibly TRBD1 (5 bases). The CDR3 runs 14 residues. V lost 3 bases and J lost 6, with 12 bases in between. From germline, CDR1 is SGHRS and CDR2 YFSETQ. The CDR3 region is CASSWDSRHEKLFF. The CDR3 DNA is TGCGCCAGCAGCTGGGACTCAAGACATGAAAAACTGTTTTTT.

The genes are TRBV7-3 and TRBJ2-2; 7 bases fit TRBD2. CDR3 length equals 14 residues. Germline loops: CDR1 SGHTA, CDR2 FQGTGA. After removal of 8 bases from V and 5 bases from J, the junction contained 8 bases not matched to a gene. The CDR3 bases are TGTGCCAGCCGACGGGCCGGGGGGACCGGGGAGCTGTTTTTT. Its translation: CASRRAGGTGELFF.

The chain carries TRBV7-3 and TRBJ2-2; TRBD2 is a possible D gene (5 bases). Germline CDR1 reads SGHTA; CDR2 reads FQGTGA. This CDR3 has 16 amino acids. V shed 5 bases and J shed 0 bases, with 13 bases lying between them. CDR3 in amino acids: CASSPTTTANTGELFF. CDR3 DNA sequence: TGTGCCAGCAGCCCAACGACTACAGCGAACACCGGGGAGCTGTTTTTT.

This clonotype showed up many times. The chain uses TRBV2 and TRBJ1-4; D gene unclear. This CDR3 is 12 amino acids long. V lost 7 bases to trimming and J lost 4 bases, with 7 bases between them. In germline, CDR1 is SNHLY, CDR2 FYNNEI. The CDR3 loop reads CASKGDNEKLFF. Written as DNA, the CDR3 is TGTGCCAGCAAGGGTGATAATGAAAAACTGTTTTTT.

This chain connects TRBV6-6 to TRBJ1-5, with 9 bases fitting TRBD1. Losses at the gene ends were 7 bases for V and 4 bases for J; bases not matched to a gene: 2. This CDR3 region has 13 residues. The germline V gene encodes CDR1 MNHNY and CDR2 SVGAGI (reference sequence). CDR3 sequence: CASIGQGNQPQHF. The CDR3 region has the DNA TGTGCCAGCATAGGACAGGGGAATCAGCCCCAGCATTTT.

The rearrangement joins TRBV4-3 to TRBJ2-2; D is possibly TRBD1 or TRBD2 (5 bases each). The CDR3 is 14 residues long. Germline CDR1 reads LGHNA; CDR2 reads YSLEER. Trimming took off 0 bases at V and 6 bases at J, with 8 bases between the two ends. The CDR3 is CASSQDMGAGELFF. Written as DNA, the CDR3 is TGCGCCAGCAGCCAAGATATGGGGGCCGGGGAGCTGTTTTTT.

This clonotype was picked up many times. The chain recombines TRBV6-6 with TRBJ2-3, with 8 bases lining up with TRBD2. The CDR3 is made up of 13 amino acids. CDR1 MNHNY and CDR2 SVGAGI come from the germline V gene (reference sequence). Trimming cost V 5 bases and J 8 bases; bases outside gene matches: 6. The CDR3 reads CASSPGLGATQYF. The CDR3 DNA sequence: TGTGCCAGCAGTCCGGGACTAGGTGCTACGCAGTATTTT.

This clonotype has just a few counts. V and J are TRBV6-2 or TRBV6-3 and TRBJ1-4, with 9 bases lining up with TRBD1. Losses at the gene ends were 5 bases for V and 7 bases for J; bases not matched to a gene: 8. The CDR3 runs to 15 residues. Germline assignment: CDR1 MNHEY and CDR2 SVGEGT. CDR3 sequence reads: CASSHLRDRVEKLFF. The CDR3 DNA is TGTGCCAGCAGTCACCTCCGGGACAGGGTTGAAAAACTGTTTTTT.

The genes are TRBV10-3 and TRBJ2-5, with D maybe TRBD2 (7 bases). Germline CDR1 reads ENHRY; CDR2 reads SYGVKD. The CDR3 covers 15 residues. Trimming cost V 0 bases and J 5 bases, with 13 bases left between them. The CDR3 is CAISESSGGEETQYF. The CDR3 DNA sequence: TGTGCCATCAGTGAGTCATCGGGGGGCGAGGAGACCCAGTACTTC.

This clonotype was observed a handful of times. This rearrangement joins TRBV29-1 to TRBJ1-1; D not resolved. The CDR3 has 15 amino acids. V was cut by 2 bases and J by 5 bases, with 18 bases left in between. CDR1 and CDR2 from the germline V gene are SQVTM and ANQGSEA. This chain's CDR3 is CSVEKGLGTPTEAFF. The CDR3 DNA sequence: TGCAGCGTTGAAAAGGGCCTTGGCACCCCAACTGAAGCTTTCTTT.

The genes are TRBV25-1 and TRBJ2-3; D gene uncertain. With 7 bases removed from V and 1 base from J, the gap between germline ends came to 9 bases. This CDR3 has 13 amino acids. Germline V gives CDR1 MGHDK, CDR2 SYGVNS. In DNA, the CDR3 is TGTGCCAGCAACGGTCGGGGCACAGATACGCAGTATTTT. It yields the protein CASNGRGTDTQYF.

This rearrangement joins TRBV7-2 to TRBJ1-1; 7 nucleotides line up with TRBD1. Germline V lookup: CDR1 SGHTA, CDR2 FQGNSA. Trimming removed 6 bases from V and 4 bases from J; junction bases left unmatched: 8. There are 14 residues in the CDR3. CDR3 amino acids: CASSLKPGGTEAFF. In DNA form, the CDR3 reads TGTGCCAGCAGTTTAAAACCAGGGGGCACTGAAGCTTTCTTT.

In its sample, this clonotype was seen a few times. The CDR3 reads CASSHPGGSGNTIYF. As DNA, the CDR3 is TGTGCCAGCAGCCACCCTGGGGGCTCTGGAAACACCATATATTTT. V gene TRBV4-2 combines with J gene TRBJ1-3; D possibly corresponds to TRBD1 (5 bases). Trimming took off 3 bases at V and 0 bases at J, with 9 bases between the two ends. The germline V gene has CDR1 LGHNA and CDR2 YNFKEQ. This CDR3 is built from 15 residues.

The rearrangement uses TRBV30 and TRBJ2-1; no clear D gene. Germline CDR1 reads GTSNPN; CDR2 reads SVGIG (reference sequence). V was pared by 1 base and J by 7 bases, with 5 bases between. The CDR3 extends over 11 amino acids. This CDR3 is CAWSGKNEQFF. In nucleotides, the CDR3 is TGTGCCTGGAGTGGGAAAAATGAGCAGTTCTTC.

This clonotype was seen at least ten times. This chain uses TRBV12-3 or TRBV12-4 with TRBJ1-1; D gene unclear. Between the trimmed V and J ends, which lost 6 bases and 5 bases, there was a span of 16 bases. CDR3 length: 14 residues. CDR3 in amino acids: CASRKFVGETEAFF. In DNA, the CDR3 is TGTGCCAGCAGAAAGTTCGTTGGGGAGACTGAAGCTTTCTTT.

This clonotype was found a few times. The CDR3 protein is CASTGYTF. The DNA for the CDR3 is TGTGCCAGCACTGGCTACACCTTC. The chain recombines TRBV5-8 with TRBJ1-2; unclear D gene. Trimming pared 6 bases from V and 7 bases from J, leaving 1 base between. Germline assignment: CDR1 SGHTS and CDR2 YDEGEE. The CDR3 has 8 residues.

The rearrangement links TRBV6-5 to TRBJ1-6; a possible D gene is TRBD1 (5 bases). Trimming pared 2 bases from V and 0 bases from J, leaving 17 bases between. The CDR3 runs 19 residues. The germline V gene has CDR1 MNHEY and CDR2 SVGAGI. The CDR3 sequence: CASSYGTPPGGSYNSPLHF. In DNA, the CDR3 is TGTGCCAGCAGTTACGGAACCCCACCGGGGGGCTCCTATAATTCACCCCTCCACTTT.

This clonotype came up many times. The chain combines TRBV11-2 with TRBJ1-5; D is undetermined. The V gene lost 2 bases and the J gene lost 7 bases, with 15 bases spanning the gap. Germline CDR1 reads SGHAT; CDR2 reads FQNNGV. The CDR3 spans 15 residues. The CDR3 sequence is CASSLSGESTQPQHF. The DNA for the CDR3 is TGTGCCAGCAGCTTATCCGGGGAGAGTACGCAGCCCCAGCATTTT.

This clonotype was seen ten or more times. The gene calls are TRBV20-1 and TRBJ2-3; the D gene is possibly TRBD1 (7 bases). Trimming removed 1 base at V and 5 bases at J, with 13 bases between. The germline V gene encodes CDR1 DFQATT and CDR2 SNEGSKA (reference sequence). The CDR3 has 14 residues. CDR3 sequence reads: CSARAPGGRDTQYF. CDR3 nucleotide sequence: TGCAGTGCTAGAGCACCAGGGGGGAGAGATACGCAGTATTTT.

At least ten counts were recorded for this clonotype. The chain uses TRBV13 and TRBJ1-1, with a possible D match to TRBD1 (5 bases). V was trimmed by 5 bases and J by 10 bases, leaving 17 bases between them. The CDR3 is 13 amino acids. Germline CDR1 reads PRHDT; CDR2 reads FYEKMQ (reference sequence). CDR3 DNA sequence: TGTGCCAGCAGCCGCGCGGGCTCAACAGGAGCTTTCTTT. This sequence encodes CASSRAGSTGAFF.

CDR3: CASSYKGDTEAFF. CDR3 nucleotides: TGTGCCAGCAGTTACAAGGGTGACACTGAAGCTTTCTTT. The rearrangement links TRBV6-5 to TRBJ1-1; D gene unclear. The CDR3 loop spans 13 amino acids. Germline V lookup: CDR1 MNHEY, CDR2 SVGAGI. The V end was cut by 2 bases, the J end by 3 bases, with 7 bases between.

J is TRBJ2-1 and V is TRBV7-3; tentatively, D is TRBD2 (6 bases). The CDR3 is made up of 16 amino acids. CDR1 SGHTA and CDR2 FQGTGA come from the germline V gene. Trimming shortened V by 4 bases and J by 5 bases, and 18 bases separated the two germline ends. In DNA form, the CDR3 reads TGTGCCAGCAGCTGGGGCGCCGGAGGGATACACAATGAGCAGTTCTTC. Translation: CASSWGAGGIHNEQFF.